This TCR beta chain stems from a study of OX40 agonist ivuxolimab in advanced cancers. In the study overall: Ivuxolimab is a fully human IgG2 antibody that activates OX40 (CD134). Each patient was given ivuxolimab into a vein every 2 weeks, at 0.01 to 10 mg/kg. People in dose escalation had one of these cancers: hepatocellular carcinoma, melanoma, renal cell or head and neck cancer.

CDR3 length equals 15 residues. V gave up 5 bases and J gave up 4 bases, with 18 bases separating them. Germline loops: CDR1 LNHDA, CDR2 SQIVND (reference sequence). Study observations and caveats: At doses 0.1 to 3.0 mg/kg, CD4+ and CD8+ clones expanded.

This table comes from immunoSEQ multiplex PCR, and its TCRdb copy is limited to in-frame clones, with some not included. The table has tens of thousands of clones, 82% seen once. Of note for this clone: Its specificity is not known.

The starting material was CD4+ or CD8+ T cells sorted from blood, obtained in a trial of the OX40 agonist ivuxolimab. The TCR sequence derives from an adult with an advanced solid tumor such as melanoma, head and neck, liver or kidney cancer. The J gene is TRBJ2-7, the V gene TRBV19; either TRBD1 or TRBD2 may fit D (5 bases each). The CDR3 is CASSPTGARGYEQYF. As DNA, the CDR3 is TGTGCCAGTAGTCCAACAGGTGCGAGGGGTTACGAGCAGTACTTC.